Following are 18 T cell receptor beta chains from one sample sequenced in a study of blood T cell repertoires in COVID-19. Method: immunoSEQ multiplex PCR; TCRdb's copy keeps in-frame clones and lacks some. Of about 350,000 clones listed, around 90% are singletons. What was sequenced was peripheral blood. All receptors derive from a woman between 55 and 75 years old with COVID-19, enrolled during active disease.

The chain recombines TRBV11-1 with TRBJ1-2; D perhaps matches TRBD1 (6 bases). Germline loops: CDR1 SGHAT, CDR2 FQDESV (reference sequence). The CDR3 contains 13 residues. V was pared by 8 bases and J by 2 bases, with 12 bases between. CDR3 sequence: CASRQGPNYGYTF. The CDR3 nucleotides are TGTGCCAGCCGGCAGGGGCCCAACTATGGCTACACCTTC.

This clone has a single count. The chain carries TRBV3-1 (or the pseudogene TRBV3-2) and TRBJ1-2; a weak D match, TRBD1 (5 bases). Looked up from germline, CDR1 is LGHDT and CDR2 is YNNKEL (reference sequence). Trimming stripped 0 bases from V and 4 bases from J, with 9 bases between. The CDR3 loop spans 14 amino acids. CDR3 bases: TGTGCCAGCAGCCAAGAGGGACTGCCCTATGGCTACACCTTC. This codes for CASSQEGLPYGYTF.

The chain couples TRBV6-5 to TRBJ1-2; no clear D gene. V lost 5 bases and J 6 bases, leaving 13 bases between the germline ends. There are 13 residues in the CDR3. Germline CDR1 reads MNHEY; CDR2 reads SVGAGI. CDR3 region: CASSRRPENGYTF. In DNA form, the CDR3 reads TGTGCCAGCAGTCGACGACCGGAGAATGGCTACACCTTC.

This chain joins TRBV6-4 and TRBJ2-2; possibly TRBD1 for D (5 bases). Trimming cost V 6 bases and J 4 bases, with 9 bases left between them. This CDR3 is built from 13 residues. Germline V gene data show CDR1 as MRHNA and CDR2 as SNTAGT. The CDR3 spells CASSLQGTGELFF. For the CDR3, the DNA is TGTGCCAGCAGCCTCCAGGGCACCGGGGAGCTGTTTTTT.

J is TRBJ1-2 and V is TRBV28; 8 bases agree with TRBD1. Trimming at V came to 7 bases and at J to 4 bases, leaving 8 bases not matched to a gene. CDR3 length: 14 residues. In germline, CDR1 is MDHEN, CDR2 SYDVKM. CDR3 sequence: CASTRTGRFYGYTF. The CDR3 region has the DNA TGTGCCAGCACCCGGACAGGGAGGTTCTATGGCTACACCTTC.

A note on this clone: This sample also contains other DNA sequences that code for the same CDR3. The CDR3 region has the DNA TGTGCCAGCAGCCGGGACAGCCCAAATCAGCCCCAGCATTTT. Translating it yields CASSRDSPNQPQHF. The V call is TRBV2, the J call TRBJ1-5; 7 bases line up with TRBD1. There are 14 residues in the CDR3. The germline gives CDR1 SNHLY, CDR2 FYNNEI. Trimming at V came to 6 bases and at J to 4 bases, leaving 6 bases not matched to a gene. Looking up the rest from reference TRBV2 and TRBJ1-5 gives the full variable domain: EPEVTQTPSHQVTQMGQEVILRCVPISNHLYFYWYRQILGQKVEFLVSFYNNEISEKSEIFDDQFSVERPDGSNFTLKIRSTKLEDSAMYFCASSRDSPNQPQHFGDGTRLSIL.

The chain recombines TRBV6-1 with TRBJ2-6; D is unclear. V was shortened by 5 bases and J by 0 bases, with 5 bases between the two germline ends. The CDR3 consists of 14 residues. The germline V gene encodes CDR1 MNHNS and CDR2 SASEGT. DNA of the CDR3: TGTGCCAGCAGTTGGAGCTCTGGGGCCAACGTCCTGACTTTC. Translated, it gives CASSWSSGANVLTF.

V and J are TRBV6-6 and TRBJ2-1, with 8 bases fitting TRBD2. Germline CDR1 reads MNHNY; CDR2 reads SVGAGI (reference sequence). V shed 0 bases, J shed 8 bases, and the junction held 6 bases outside the gene matches. The CDR3 length is 15 residues. Written as DNA, the CDR3 is TGTGCCAGCAGTTACTCTCCGGGGGGGGCCTATGAGCAGTTCTTC. Protein sequence: CASSYSPGGAYEQFF.

The rearrangement uses TRBV7-8 and TRBJ1-2, with D maybe TRBD1 (6 bases). Germline lookup yields CDR1 SGHVS and CDR2 FQNEAQ. V lost 0 bases, J lost 3 bases, and 11 bases lay in between. The CDR3 is 15 amino acids. CDR3 sequence (DNA): TGTGCCAGCAGCTTAGCGCTTTACAGGGACTATGGCTACACCTTC. Translating gives CASSLALYRDYGYTF.

The gene calls are TRBV10-2 and TRBJ1-1, with unresolved D. Deletions cut 3 bases from V and 10 bases from J, with 12 bases between. Per germline, CDR1 WSHSY and CDR2 SAAADI. This CDR3 has 12 amino acids. The CDR3 is CASSETGSVAFF. For the CDR3, the DNA is TGCGCCAGCAGTGAAACCGGGTCAGTAGCTTTCTTT.

The V gene is TRBV4-2, the J gene TRBJ1-1; tentative D call: TRBD1 (5 bases). V was cut by 8 bases and J by 0 bases, with 7 bases left in between. Germline-derived CDR1 and CDR2 are LGHNA and YNFKEQ. The CDR3 loop spans 12 amino acids. CDR3 coding DNA: TGTGCCAGCCGGGGGATGAACACTGAAGCTTTCTTT. This gives the protein CASRGMNTEAFF.

The V and J genes are TRBV30 and TRBJ2-3; TRBD1 is a possible D gene (6 bases). The CDR3 runs 17 residues. Trimming shortened V by 3 bases and J by 4 bases, and 23 bases separated the two germline ends. The V gene's germline CDR1 is GTSNPN and CDR2 SVGIG (reference sequence). CDR3 bases: TGTGCCTGGAGGCCTCCTCGGGACAACTGGCGGGCAGATACGCAGTATTTT. It translates to CAWRPPRDNWRADTQYF.

The V call is TRBV2, the J call TRBJ1-4; 8 bases align to TRBD1. The germline V gene has CDR1 SNHLY and CDR2 FYNNEI. V lost 7 bases, J lost 6 bases, and 4 bases stayed unmatched. This CDR3 has 13 amino acids. In DNA, the CDR3 is TGTGCCAGCACCGGGACAGGAGATGAAAAACTGTTTTTT. The encoded protein is CASTGTGDEKLFF.

This chain uses TRBV7-9 with TRBJ2-5, with 7 bases matching TRBD2. J was trimmed by 2 bases and V by 3 bases; bases with no gene match: 3. Germline loops: CDR1 SEHNR, CDR2 FQNEAQ (reference sequence). The CDR3 consists of 14 residues. CDR3 residues: CASSLRAGQETQYF. In DNA, the CDR3 is TGTGCCAGCAGCTTGCGAGCGGGGCAAGAGACCCAGTACTTC.

This chain links TRBV2 with TRBJ1-4; D possibly corresponds to TRBD1 (6 bases). This CDR3 has 12 amino acids. Germline V gene sequence: CDR1 SNHLY, CDR2 FYNNEI. Deletions cut 4 bases from V and 8 bases from J, with 8 bases between. The CDR3 region is CASSVTGEKLFF. The CDR3 DNA reads as TGTGCCAGCAGTGTAACAGGGGAAAAACTGTTTTTT.

The J gene is TRBJ1-6, the V gene TRBV6-6; 10 bases fit TRBD1. The CDR3 extends over 14 amino acids. Trimming took 6 bases from V and 7 from J; bases not matched to a gene: 3. Germline CDR1 is MNHNY and CDR2 is SVGAGI (reference sequence). CDR3 residues: CASSDRGRNSPLHF. The CDR3 DNA reads TGTGCCAGCAGCGACAGGGGGCGGAATTCACCCCTCCACTTT.

This chain joins TRBV5-1 and TRBJ1-1; 8 bases line up with TRBD1. J was trimmed by 0 bases and V by 2 bases; bases with no gene match: 3. This CDR3 spans 15 amino acids. The V gene's germline CDR1 is SGHRS and CDR2 YFSETQ. The CDR3 nucleotides are TGCGCCAGCAGCTTACAGGGGGAGATGAACACTGAAGCTTTCTTT. Translating it yields CASSLQGEMNTEAFF.

V is TRBV28 and J is TRBJ1-5, with 7 bases lining up with TRBD1. Germline loops: CDR1 MDHEN, CDR2 SYDVKM. J was trimmed by 2 bases and V by 2 bases; bases with no gene match: 9. The CDR3 totals 17 residues. The CDR3 bases are TGTGCCAGCAGTTTAGGCGGGGCAGGGGGTCGCAATCAGCCCCAGCATTTT. This codes for CASSLGGAGGRNQPQHF. Complete variable domain (other parts from reference TRBV28 and TRBJ1-5): DVKVTQSSRYLVKRTGEKVFLECVQDMDHENMFWYRQDPGLGLRLIYFSYDVKMKEKGDIPEGYSVSREKKERFSLILESASTNQTSMYLCASSLGGAGGRNQPQHFGDGTRLSIL.